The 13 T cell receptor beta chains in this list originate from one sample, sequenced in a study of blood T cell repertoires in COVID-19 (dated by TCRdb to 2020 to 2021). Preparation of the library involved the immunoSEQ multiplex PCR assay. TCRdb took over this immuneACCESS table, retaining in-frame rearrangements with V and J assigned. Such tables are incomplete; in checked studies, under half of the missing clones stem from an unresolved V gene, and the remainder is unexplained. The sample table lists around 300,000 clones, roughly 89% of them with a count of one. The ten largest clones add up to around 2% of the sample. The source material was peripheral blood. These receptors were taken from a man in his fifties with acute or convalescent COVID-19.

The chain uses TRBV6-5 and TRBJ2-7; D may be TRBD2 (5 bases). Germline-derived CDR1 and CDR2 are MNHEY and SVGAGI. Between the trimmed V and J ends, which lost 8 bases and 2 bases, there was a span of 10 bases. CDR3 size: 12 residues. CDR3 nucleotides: TGTGCCAGCCCCAGCGGAACCTACGAGCAGTACTTC. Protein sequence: CASPSGTYEQYF.

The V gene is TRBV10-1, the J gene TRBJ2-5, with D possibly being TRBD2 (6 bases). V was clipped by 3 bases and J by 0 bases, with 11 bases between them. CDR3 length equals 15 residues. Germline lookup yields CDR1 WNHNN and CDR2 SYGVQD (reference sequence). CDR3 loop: CASSDPGSHQETQYF. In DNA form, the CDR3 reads TGCGCCAGCAGTGACCCCGGGAGTCACCAAGAGACCCAGTACTTC.

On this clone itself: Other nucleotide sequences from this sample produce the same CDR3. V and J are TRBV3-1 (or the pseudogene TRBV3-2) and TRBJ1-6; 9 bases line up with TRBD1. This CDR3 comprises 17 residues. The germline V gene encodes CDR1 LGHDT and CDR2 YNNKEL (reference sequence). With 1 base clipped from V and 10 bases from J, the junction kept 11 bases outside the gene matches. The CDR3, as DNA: TGTGCCAGCAGCCAAGGTCGCCCGGGACAGGGCGGCTCACCCCTCCACTTT. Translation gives CASSQGRPGQGGSPLHF.

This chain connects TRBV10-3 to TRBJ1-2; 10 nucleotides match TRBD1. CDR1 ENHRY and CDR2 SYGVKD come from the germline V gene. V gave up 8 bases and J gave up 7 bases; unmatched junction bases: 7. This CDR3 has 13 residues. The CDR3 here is CAISGTGDLGYTF. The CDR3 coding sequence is TGTGCCATCTCTGGGACAGGGGACCTTGGCTACACCTTC.

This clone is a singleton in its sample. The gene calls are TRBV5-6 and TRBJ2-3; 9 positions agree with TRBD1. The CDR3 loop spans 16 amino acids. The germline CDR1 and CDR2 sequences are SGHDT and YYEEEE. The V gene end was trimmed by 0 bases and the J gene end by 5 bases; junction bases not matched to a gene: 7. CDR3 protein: CASSLALGQGRDTQYF. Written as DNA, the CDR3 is TGTGCCAGCAGCTTGGCACTGGGACAGGGAAGAGATACGCAGTATTTT.

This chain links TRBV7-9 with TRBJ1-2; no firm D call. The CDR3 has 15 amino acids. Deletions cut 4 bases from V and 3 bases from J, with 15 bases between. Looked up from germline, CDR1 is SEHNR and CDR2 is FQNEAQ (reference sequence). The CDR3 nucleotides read TGTGCCAGCAGCTACCTACAAGCGAGGGACTATGGCTACACCTTC. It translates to CASSYLQARDYGYTF.

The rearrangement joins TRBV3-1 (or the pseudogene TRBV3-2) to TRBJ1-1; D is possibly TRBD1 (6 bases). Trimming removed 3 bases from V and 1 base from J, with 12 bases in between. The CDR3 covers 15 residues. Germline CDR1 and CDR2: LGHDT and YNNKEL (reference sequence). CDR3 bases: TGTGCCAGCAGCCATTACAGGGTCGGGAACACTGAAGCTTTCTTT. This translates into CASSHYRVGNTEAFF.

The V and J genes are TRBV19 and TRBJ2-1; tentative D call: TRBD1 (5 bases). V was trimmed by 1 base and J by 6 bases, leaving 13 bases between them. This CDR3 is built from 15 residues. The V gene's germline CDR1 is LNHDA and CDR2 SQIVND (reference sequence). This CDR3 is CASSIVSQGSNEQFF. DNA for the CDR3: TGTGCCAGTAGTATAGTGAGTCAGGGTTCCAATGAGCAGTTCTTC. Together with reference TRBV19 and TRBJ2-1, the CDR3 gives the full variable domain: DGGITQSPKYLFRKEGQNVTLSCEQNLNHDAMYWYRQDPGQGLRLIYYSQIVNDFQKGDIAEGYSVSREKKESFPLTVTSAQKNPTAFYLCASSIVSQGSNEQFFGPGTRLTVL.

CDR3 amino acids: CASISCKRGGAETQYF. CDR3 bases: TGTGCCAGCATTAGCTGTAAGCGGGGGGGGGCGGAGACCCAGTACTTC. The genes are TRBV5-8 and TRBJ2-5; TRBD2 matches 10 bases. The germline CDR1 and CDR2 sequences are SGHTS and YDEGEE. The J segment lost 5 bases and the V segment lost 6 bases, leaving 13 bases of the junction unmatched. The CDR3 spans 16 residues.

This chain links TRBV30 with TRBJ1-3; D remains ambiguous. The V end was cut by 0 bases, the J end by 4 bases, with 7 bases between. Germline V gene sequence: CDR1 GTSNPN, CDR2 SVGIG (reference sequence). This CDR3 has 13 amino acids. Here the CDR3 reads CAWSVNMGNTIYF. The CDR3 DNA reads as TGTGCCTGGAGTGTAAATATGGGAAACACCATATATTTT. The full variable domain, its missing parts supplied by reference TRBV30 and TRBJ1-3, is SQTIHQWPATLVQPVGSPLSLECTVEGTSNPNLYWYRQAAGRGLQLLFYSVGIGQISSEVPQNLSASRPQDRQFILSSKKLLLSDSGFYLCAWSVNMGNTIYFGEGSWLTVV.

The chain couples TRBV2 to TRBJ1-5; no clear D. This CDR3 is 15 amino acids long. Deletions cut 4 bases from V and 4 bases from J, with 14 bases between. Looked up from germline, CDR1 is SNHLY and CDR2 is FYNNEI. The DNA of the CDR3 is TGTGCCAGCAGTGCCTCGGAGTTGCTTAATCAGCCCCAGCATTTT. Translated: CASSASELLNQPQHF.

This CDR3 reads CASSPPSNEKLFF. The CDR3 region has the DNA TGTGCCAGCAGCCCCCCGTCCAATGAAAAACTGTTTTTT. This sequence joins TRBV3-1 (or the pseudogene TRBV3-2) and TRBJ1-4, with no clear D. The CDR3 spans 13 residues. V was shortened by 4 bases and J by 5 bases, with 8 bases between the two germline ends. Germline values: CDR1 LGHDT, CDR2 YNNKEL (reference sequence).

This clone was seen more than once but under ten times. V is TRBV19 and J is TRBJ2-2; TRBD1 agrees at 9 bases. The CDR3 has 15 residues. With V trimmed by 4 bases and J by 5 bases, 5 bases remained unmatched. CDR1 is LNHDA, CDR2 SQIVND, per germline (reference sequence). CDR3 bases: TGTGCCAGTAGTACCGGGACAGGGCGTACCGGGGAGCTGTTTTTT. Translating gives CASSTGTGRTGELFF.